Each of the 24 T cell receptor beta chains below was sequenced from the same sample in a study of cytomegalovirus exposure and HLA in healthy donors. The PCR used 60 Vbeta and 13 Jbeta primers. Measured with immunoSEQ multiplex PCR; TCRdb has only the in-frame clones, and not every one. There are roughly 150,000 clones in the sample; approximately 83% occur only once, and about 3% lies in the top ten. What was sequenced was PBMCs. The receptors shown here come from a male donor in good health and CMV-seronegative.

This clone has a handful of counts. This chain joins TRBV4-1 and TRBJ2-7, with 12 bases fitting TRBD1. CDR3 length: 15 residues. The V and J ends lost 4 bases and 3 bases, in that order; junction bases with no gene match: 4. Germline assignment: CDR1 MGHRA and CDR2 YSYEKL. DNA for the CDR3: TGCGCCAGCAGCCCGGGACAGGGGGCGATCTACGAGCAGTACTTC. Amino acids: CASSPGQGAIYEQYF.

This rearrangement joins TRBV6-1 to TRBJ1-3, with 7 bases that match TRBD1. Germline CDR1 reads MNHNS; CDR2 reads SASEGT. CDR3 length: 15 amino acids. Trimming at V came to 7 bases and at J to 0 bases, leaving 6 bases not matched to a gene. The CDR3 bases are TGTGCCAGCACTAGACAGGGAAGCTCTGGAAACACCATATATTTT. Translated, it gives CASTRQGSSGNTIYF.

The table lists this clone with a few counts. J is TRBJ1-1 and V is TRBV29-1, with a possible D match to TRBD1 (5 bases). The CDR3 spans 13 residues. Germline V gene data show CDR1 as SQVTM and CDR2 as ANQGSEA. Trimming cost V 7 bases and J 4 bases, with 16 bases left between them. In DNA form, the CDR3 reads TGCAGCGCCGAGGCAGGGCTCAGCACTGAAGCTTTCTTT. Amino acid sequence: CSAEAGLSTEAFF.

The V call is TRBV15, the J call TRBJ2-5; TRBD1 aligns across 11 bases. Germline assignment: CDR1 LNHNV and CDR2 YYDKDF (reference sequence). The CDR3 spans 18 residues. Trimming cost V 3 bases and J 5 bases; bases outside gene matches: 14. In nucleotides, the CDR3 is TGTGCCACCAGCAGGTTTTTCCCGGGACAGGGGGGGAGCGAGACCCAGTACTTC. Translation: CATSRFFPGQGGSETQYF.

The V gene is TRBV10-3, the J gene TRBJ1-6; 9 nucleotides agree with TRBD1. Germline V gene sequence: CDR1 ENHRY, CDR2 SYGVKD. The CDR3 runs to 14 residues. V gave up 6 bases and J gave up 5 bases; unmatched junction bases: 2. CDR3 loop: CAIRGTGNNSPLHF. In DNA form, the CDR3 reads TGTGCCATCAGGGGGACAGGGAATAATTCACCCCTCCACTTT.

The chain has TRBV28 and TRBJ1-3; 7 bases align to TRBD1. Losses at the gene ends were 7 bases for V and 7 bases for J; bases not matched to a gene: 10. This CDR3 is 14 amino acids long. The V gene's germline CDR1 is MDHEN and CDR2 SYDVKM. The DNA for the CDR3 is TGTGCCAGCATACCTGGAGGGGGCGGGAACACCATATATTTT. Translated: CASIPGGGGNTIYF.

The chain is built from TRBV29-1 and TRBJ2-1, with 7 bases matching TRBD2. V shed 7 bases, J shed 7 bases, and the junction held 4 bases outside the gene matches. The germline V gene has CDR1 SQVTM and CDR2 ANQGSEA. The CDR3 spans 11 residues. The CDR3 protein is CSGEGRNEQFF. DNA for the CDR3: TGCAGCGGGGAGGGGCGGAATGAGCAGTTCTTC.

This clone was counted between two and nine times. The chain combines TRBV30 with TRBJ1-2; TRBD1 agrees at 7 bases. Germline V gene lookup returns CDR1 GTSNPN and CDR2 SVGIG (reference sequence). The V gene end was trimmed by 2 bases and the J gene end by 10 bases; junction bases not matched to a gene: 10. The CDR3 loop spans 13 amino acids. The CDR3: CAWSPPGQRLYTF. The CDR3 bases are TGTGCCTGGAGTCCCCCGGGACAGAGACTCTACACCTTC.

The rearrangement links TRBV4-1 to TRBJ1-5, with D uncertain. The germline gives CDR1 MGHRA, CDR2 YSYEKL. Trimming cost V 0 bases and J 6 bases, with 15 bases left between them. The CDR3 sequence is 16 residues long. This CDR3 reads CASSQDRPGLGQPQHF. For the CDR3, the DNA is TGCGCCAGCAGCCAAGACCGGCCGGGGTTGGGTCAGCCCCAGCATTTT.

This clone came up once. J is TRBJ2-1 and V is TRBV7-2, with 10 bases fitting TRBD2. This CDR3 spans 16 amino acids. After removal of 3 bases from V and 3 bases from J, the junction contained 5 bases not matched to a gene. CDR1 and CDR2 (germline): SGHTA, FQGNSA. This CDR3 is CASSFTSGRGYNEQFF. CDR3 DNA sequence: TGTGCCAGCAGCTTCACGAGCGGGAGGGGCTACAATGAGCAGTTCTTC.

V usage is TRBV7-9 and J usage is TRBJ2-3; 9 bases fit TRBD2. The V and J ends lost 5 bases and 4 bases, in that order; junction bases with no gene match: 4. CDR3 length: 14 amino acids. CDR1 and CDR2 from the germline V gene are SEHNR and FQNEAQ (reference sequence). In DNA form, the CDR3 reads TGTGCCAGCAGCCCGGAGCGGGGGGCAGATACGCAGTATTTT. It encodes CASSPERGADTQYF.

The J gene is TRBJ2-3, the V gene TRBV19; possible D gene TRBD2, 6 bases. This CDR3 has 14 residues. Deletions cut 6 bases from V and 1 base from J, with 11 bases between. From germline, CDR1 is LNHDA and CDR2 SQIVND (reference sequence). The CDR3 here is CASSLGGGTDTQYF. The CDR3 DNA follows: TGTGCCAGTAGCCTTGGAGGGGGCACAGATACGCAGTATTTT. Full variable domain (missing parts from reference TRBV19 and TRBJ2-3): DGGITQSPKYLFRKEGQNVTLSCEQNLNHDAMYWYRQDPGQGLRLIYYSQIVNDFQKGDIAEGYSVSREKKESFPLTVTSAQKNPTAFYLCASSLGGGTDTQYFGPGTRLTVL.

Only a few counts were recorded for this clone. CDR3 amino acids: CASSSSLAGEVWQETQYF. The CDR3 DNA reads TGTGCCAGCAGTTCGTCACTAGCGGGGGAGGTCTGGCAGGAGACCCAGTACTTC. The gene calls are TRBV28 and TRBJ2-5, with 11 nucleotides matching TRBD2. J gave up 5 bases and V 4 bases, and 15 bases lay outside the gene matches. Germline assignment: CDR1 MDHEN and CDR2 SYDVKM. The CDR3 length is 18 residues. Filled out from reference TRBV28 and TRBJ2-5, the complete variable domain reads DVKVTQSSRYLVKRTGEKVFLECVQDMDHENMFWYRQDPGLGLRLIYFSYDVKMKEKGDIPEGYSVSREKKERFSLILESASTNQTSMYLCASSSSLAGEVWQETQYFGPGTRLLVL.

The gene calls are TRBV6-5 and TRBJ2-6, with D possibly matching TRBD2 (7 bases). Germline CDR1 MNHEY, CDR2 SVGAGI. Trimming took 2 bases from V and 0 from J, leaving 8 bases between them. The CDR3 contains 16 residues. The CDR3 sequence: CASSYRGGSGANVLTF. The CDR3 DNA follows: TGTGCCAGCAGTTACAGGGGGGGCTCTGGGGCCAACGTCCTGACTTTC.

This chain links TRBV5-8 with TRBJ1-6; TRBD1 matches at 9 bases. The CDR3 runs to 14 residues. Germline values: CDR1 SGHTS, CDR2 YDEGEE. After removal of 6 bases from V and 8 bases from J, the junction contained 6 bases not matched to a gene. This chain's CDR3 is CASITQGAYSPLHF. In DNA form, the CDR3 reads TGTGCCAGCATAACACAGGGGGCTTATTCACCCCTCCACTTT.

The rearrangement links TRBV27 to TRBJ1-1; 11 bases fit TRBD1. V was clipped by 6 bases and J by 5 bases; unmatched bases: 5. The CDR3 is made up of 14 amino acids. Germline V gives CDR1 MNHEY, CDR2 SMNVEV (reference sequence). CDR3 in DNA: TGTGCCAGCAGGTCCGGGACAGGGGGTACTGAAGCTTTCTTT. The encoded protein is CASRSGTGGTEAFF.

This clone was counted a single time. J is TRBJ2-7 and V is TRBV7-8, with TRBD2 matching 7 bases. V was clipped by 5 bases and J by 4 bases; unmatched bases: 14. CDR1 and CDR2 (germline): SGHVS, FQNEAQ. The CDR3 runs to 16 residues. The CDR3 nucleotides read TGTGCCAGCAGCGAGCCCGGGGGACTATCTGGATACGAGCAGTACTTC. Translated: CASSEPGGLSGYEQYF.

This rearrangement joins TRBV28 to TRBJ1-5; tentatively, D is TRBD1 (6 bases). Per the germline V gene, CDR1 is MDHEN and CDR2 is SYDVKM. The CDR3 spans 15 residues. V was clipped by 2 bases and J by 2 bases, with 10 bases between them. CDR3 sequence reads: CASSLRGAGNQPQHF. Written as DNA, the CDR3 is TGTGCCAGCAGTTTACGGGGGGCTGGCAATCAGCCCCAGCATTTT.

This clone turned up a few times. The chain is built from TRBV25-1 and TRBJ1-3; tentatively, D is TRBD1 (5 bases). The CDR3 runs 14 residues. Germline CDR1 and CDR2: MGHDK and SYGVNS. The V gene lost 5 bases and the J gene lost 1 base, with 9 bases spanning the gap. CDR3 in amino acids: CASSTGFSGNTIYF. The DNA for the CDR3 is TGTGCCAGCAGTACAGGCTTTTCTGGAAACACCATATATTTT.

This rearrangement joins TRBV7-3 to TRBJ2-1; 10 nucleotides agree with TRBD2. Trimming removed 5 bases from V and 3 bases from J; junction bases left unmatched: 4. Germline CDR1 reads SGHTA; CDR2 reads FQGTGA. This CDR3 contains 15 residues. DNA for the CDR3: TGTGCCAGCAGCGCCGGGACTAGCGTCTACAATGAGCAGTTCTTC. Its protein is CASSAGTSVYNEQFF.

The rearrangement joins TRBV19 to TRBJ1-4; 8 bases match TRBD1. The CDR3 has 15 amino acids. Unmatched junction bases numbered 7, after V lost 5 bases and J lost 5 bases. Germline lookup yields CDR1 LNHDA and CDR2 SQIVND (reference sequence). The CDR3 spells CASSAGNRGNEKLFF. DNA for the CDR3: TGTGCCAGTAGTGCGGGAAACAGGGGGAATGAAAAACTGTTTTTT. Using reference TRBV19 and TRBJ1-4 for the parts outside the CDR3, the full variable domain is DGGITQSPKYLFRKEGQNVTLSCEQNLNHDAMYWYRQDPGQGLRLIYYSQIVNDFQKGDIAEGYSVSREKKESFPLTVTSAQKNPTAFYLCASSAGNRGNEKLFFGSGTQLSVL.

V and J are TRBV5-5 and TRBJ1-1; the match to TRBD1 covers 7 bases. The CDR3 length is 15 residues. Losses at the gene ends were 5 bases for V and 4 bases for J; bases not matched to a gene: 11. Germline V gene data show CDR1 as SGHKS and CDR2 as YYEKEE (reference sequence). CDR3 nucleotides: TGTGCCAGCAGAGCCGATACCAGGGGGACCACTGAAGCTTTCTTT. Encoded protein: CASRADTRGTTEAFF.

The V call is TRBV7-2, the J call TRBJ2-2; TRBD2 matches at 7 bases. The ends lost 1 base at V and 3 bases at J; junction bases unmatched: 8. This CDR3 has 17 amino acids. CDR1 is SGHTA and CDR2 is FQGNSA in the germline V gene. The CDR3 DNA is TGTGCCAGCAGCTTAGTAAGCGGGATGACGGACACCGGGGAGCTGTTTTTT. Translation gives CASSLVSGMTDTGELFF. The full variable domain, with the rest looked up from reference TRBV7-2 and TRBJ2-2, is GAGVSQSPSNKVTEKGKDVELRCDPISGHTALYWYRQSLGQGLEFLIYFQGNSAPDKSGLPSDRFSAERTGGSVSTLTIQRTQQEDSAVYLCASSLVSGMTDTGELFFGEGSRLTVL.

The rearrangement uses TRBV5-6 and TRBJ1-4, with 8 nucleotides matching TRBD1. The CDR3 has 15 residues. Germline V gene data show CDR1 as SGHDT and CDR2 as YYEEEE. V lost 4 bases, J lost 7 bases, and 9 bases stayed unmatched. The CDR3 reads CASSARTGGVEKLFF. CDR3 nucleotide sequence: TGTGCCAGCAGCGCACGAACAGGGGGGGTTGAAAAACTGTTTTTT.